The present T cell receptor (beta chain) was sequenced within a study of T cells expressing NK-cell markers. Study-wide results and limits: The CD3+CD56-NKG2C+ fraction of several donors was also led by these clonotypes.

A word on this clonotype: Antigen: not known.

The CDR3 spans 13 residues. TCRdb derives one entry per CDR3 protein from the 5' RACE reads, leaving out DNA. This sample's clone table lists 500,000 to 700,000 distinct CDR3 sequences. Sample: blood T cells: a sorted CD56 or NKG2C T cell subset, CD4+ or CD8+ T cells, or bulk PBMC T cells (not recorded which). This TCR derives from a man aged 18 to 30 in good health. The rearrangement joins TRBV12-3 or TRBV12-4 to TRBJ1-2. CDR3: CASSLDQGYGYTF.